This record looks at one T cell receptor beta chain sequence and its context. Its antigen is unidentified. The data were obtained in a study of OX40 agonist ivuxolimab in advanced cancers. Germline V gives CDR1 SEHNR, CDR2 FQNEAQ (reference sequence). V lost 4 bases and J lost 4, with 7 bases in between. This CDR3 contains 13 residues. Here immunoSEQ multiplex PCR was the method, and the copy in TCRdb shows in-frame clones only, minus some. This sample has some 150,000 clones, with about 93% found just once. Study-level results: Clonal expansion from baseline to week 6 occurred in both CD4+ and CD8+ T cells.

This sequence was found in an adult with an advanced solid tumor such as melanoma, head and neck, liver or kidney cancer. The sequences come from CD4+ or CD8+ T cells sorted from blood, collected in a trial of the OX40 agonist ivuxolimab. The chain couples TRBV7-9 to TRBJ1-4; D is unresolved. The CDR3 nucleotides read TGTGCCAGCAGCTCTGGCTTTAATGAAAAACTGTTTTTT. Translated, it gives CASSSGFNEKLFF.